This T cell receptor (beta chain) was captured by sequencing in a study of T cells after yellow fever vaccination. Across the whole study: In the case of low-cell-number fractions, SMART-Seq v4 Ultra Low Input was used for preparation. General observations from the study: Among primary-vaccination clones, most reappeared after the booster, at approximately 97% for CD4 and about 90% for CD8.

Germline CDR1 KGHSH, CDR2 LQKENI. The CDR3 has 13 residues. The V end was cut by 5 bases, the J end by 2 bases, with 8 bases between. Via MiXCR, TCRdb re-called the 5' RACE reads, giving one row per CDR3 protein. This sample carries hundreds of thousands of distinct CDR3 sequences, roughly an eighth of them seen once, and the ten largest clones take approximately 15%. A word on this clonotype: What it binds is not known.

This TCR derives from a man aged 25-45 years who received the YFV17D yellow fever vaccine. V usage is TRBV18 and J usage is TRBJ2-3; D perhaps matches TRBD1 (5 bases). Material: PBMCs, obtained on the day of the yellow fever booster vaccination. The CDR3: CASSAQVTDTQYF. The CDR3 coding sequence is TGTGCCAGCTCAGCACAGGTCACAGATACGCAGTATTTT.